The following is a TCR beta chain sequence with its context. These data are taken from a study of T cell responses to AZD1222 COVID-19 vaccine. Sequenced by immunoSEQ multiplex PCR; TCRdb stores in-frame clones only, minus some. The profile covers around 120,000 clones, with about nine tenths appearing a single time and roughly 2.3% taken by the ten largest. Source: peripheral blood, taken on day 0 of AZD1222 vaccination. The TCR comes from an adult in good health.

CDR3 DNA sequence: TGTGCCAGCAGTTTATCGAAGGAGGGGGCTGAAGCTTTCTTT. This codes for CASSLSKEGAEAFF. V is TRBV28 and J is TRBJ1-1, with D tentatively TRBD1 (6 bases). Trimming stripped 1 base from V and 6 bases from J, with 12 bases between. The CDR3 spans 14 residues. Germline values: CDR1 MDHEN, CDR2 SYDVKM.